This entry lists 2 T cell receptor beta chains sequenced from one sample in a study of T cells in Graves' hyperthyroidism and ophthalmopathy. RNA transcripts provided the source from which TCR beta CDR3 regions were amplified. TCR CDR3 underwent first-round RT-PCR with the HTBI primer set. TCRdb re-called the multiplex PCR reads with MiXCR, one entry per CDR3 protein. Among about 210,000 distinct CDR3 sequences, approximately 17% were seen once, and the ten largest hold approximately 46%. The sequenced sample was blood. All receptors come from a man between 50 and 59 years old with Graves' hyperthyroidism.

This clonotype has ten or more counts. V is TRBV24-1 and J is TRBJ2-3, with 9 bases identical to TRBD2. V shed 9 bases and J 2 bases; nucleotides not matched to a gene: 8. CDR1 and CDR2 (germline): KGHDR, SFDVKD. The CDR3 extends over 15 amino acids. CDR3 in amino acids: CATATSGTNTDTQYF. The CDR3 DNA is TGTGCCACCGCGACTAGCGGAACAAACACAGATACGCAGTATTTT.

This clonotype was counted many times. The chain uses TRBV7-9 and TRBJ2-5; D is uncertain. CDR3 length: 13 amino acids. V lost 5 bases and J 5 bases, leaving 12 bases between the germline ends. From germline, CDR1 is SEHNR and CDR2 FQNEAQ (reference sequence). As DNA, the CDR3 is TGTGCCAGCAGCCACAGTGGAAGGGAGACCCAGTACTTC. Translating it yields CASSHSGRETQYF.